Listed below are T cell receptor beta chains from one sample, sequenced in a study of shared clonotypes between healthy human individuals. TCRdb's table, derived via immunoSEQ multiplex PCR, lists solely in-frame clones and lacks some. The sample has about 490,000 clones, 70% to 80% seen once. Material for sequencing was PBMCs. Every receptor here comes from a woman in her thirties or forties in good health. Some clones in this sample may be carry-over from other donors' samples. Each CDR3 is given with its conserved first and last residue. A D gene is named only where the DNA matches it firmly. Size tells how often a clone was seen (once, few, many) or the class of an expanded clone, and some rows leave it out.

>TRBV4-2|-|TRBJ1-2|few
CASSQGSGDGYTF
TGTGCCAGCAGCCAAGGTTCAGGGGACGGCTACACCTTC
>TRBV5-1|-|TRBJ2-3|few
CASSAGPSTDTQYF
TGCGCCAGCAGCGCCGGCCCTAGCACAGATACGCAGTATTTT
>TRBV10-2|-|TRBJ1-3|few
CASSEFRPYSGNTIYF
TGCGCCAGCAGTGAGTTCAGGCCTTACTCTGGAAACACCATATATTTT
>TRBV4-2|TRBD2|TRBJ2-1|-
CASSQEPGLAYNEQFF
TGTGCCAGCAGCCAAGAACCGGGACTAGCCTACAATGAGCAGTTCTTC
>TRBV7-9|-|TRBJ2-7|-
CASSAGKGAEYF
TGTGCCAGCAGCGCCGGGAAAGGCGCCGAGTACTTC
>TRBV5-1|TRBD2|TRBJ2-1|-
CASSRTSGRSTRQFF
TGCGCCAGCAGCCGTACTAGCGGGAGATCCACTCGGCAGTTCTTC
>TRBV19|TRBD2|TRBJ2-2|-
CASSKLAGVGGELFF
TGTGCCAGTAGTAAGCTAGCGGGAGTTGGCGGGGAGCTGTTTTTT
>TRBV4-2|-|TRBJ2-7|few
CASSPVAVPNEQYF
TGTGCCAGCAGCCCCGTGGCGGTTCCGAACGAGCAGTACTTC
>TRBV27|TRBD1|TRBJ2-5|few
CASSPRGNRGQETQYF
TGTGCCAGCAGTCCCCGTGGGAACAGGGGCCAAGAGACCCAGTACTTC
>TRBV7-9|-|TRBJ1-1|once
CASSLMAGTEAFF
TGTGCCAGCAGCTTAATGGCTGGCACTGAAGCTTTCTTT
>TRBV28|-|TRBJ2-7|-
CASSLPGSHAAYEQYF
TGTGCCAGCAGTTTACCCGGGTCACACGCAGCCTACGAGCAGTACTTC
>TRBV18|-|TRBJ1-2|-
CASSDGSSYGYTF
TGTGCCAGCTCGGACGGGTCGTCCTATGGCTACACCTTC
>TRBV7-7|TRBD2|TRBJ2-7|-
CASSLGLAGVHEQYF
TGTGCCAGCAGCCTCGGACTAGCGGGAGTACACGAGCAGTACTTC
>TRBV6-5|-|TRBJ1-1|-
CASTRGRGAEAFF
TGTGCCAGCACAAGGGGGAGAGGGGCTGAAGCTTTCTTT
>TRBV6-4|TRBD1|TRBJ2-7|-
CANIPGTGEDEQYF
TGTGCCAACATTCCCGGGACAGGGGAGGACGAGCAGTACTTC
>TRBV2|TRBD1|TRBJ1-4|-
CASSGQGGNEKLFF
TGTGCCAGCAGCGGACAGGGGGGAAATGAAAAACTGTTTTTT
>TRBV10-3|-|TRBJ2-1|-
CAISESSQAFNRAEQFF
TGTGCCATCAGTGAGTCAAGTCAGGCGTTTAATCGGGCGGAGCAGTTCTTC
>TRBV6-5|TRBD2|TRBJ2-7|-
CATGGSALYEQYF
TGTGCCACCGGGGGGAGCGCCCTCTACGAGCAGTACTTC
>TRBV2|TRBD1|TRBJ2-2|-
CATFDRGPNTGELFF
TGTGCCACTTTTGACAGGGGGCCCAACACCGGGGAGCTGTTTTTT
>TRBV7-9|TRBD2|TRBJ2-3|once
CASTRLAGSDTQYF
TGTGCCAGCACAAGACTAGCGGGGTCAGATACGCAGTATTTT
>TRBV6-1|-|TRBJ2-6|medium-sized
CASSQLPGANVLTF
TGTGCCAGCAGTCAGTTACCTGGGGCCAACGTCCTGACTTTC
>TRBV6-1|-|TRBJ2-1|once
CASSEYGAYNEQFF
TGTGCCAGCAGTGAATATGGGGCCTACAATGAGCAGTTCTTC
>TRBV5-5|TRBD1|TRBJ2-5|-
CASSLTGQATQYF
TGTGCCAGCAGCCTGACAGGGCAAGCGACCCAGTACTTC
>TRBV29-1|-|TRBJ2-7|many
CSVAAHGYEQYF
TGCAGCGTTGCGGCCCACGGTTACGAGCAGTACTTC
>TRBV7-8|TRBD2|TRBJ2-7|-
CASSPMSGSSEQYF
TGTGCCAGCAGCCCAATGAGCGGGAGTTCCGAGCAGTACTTC
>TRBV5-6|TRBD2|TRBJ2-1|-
CASTAQPAGYTYNEQFF
TGTGCCAGCACCGCTCAGCCAGCGGGATATACCTACAATGAGCAGTTCTTC
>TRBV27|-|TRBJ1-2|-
CASSRTPTNYGYTF
TGTGCCAGCAGCAGGACACCAACCAACTATGGCTACACCTTC
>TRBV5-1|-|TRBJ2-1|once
CASSLGSGGNEQFF
TGCGCCAGCAGCTTAGGTTCTGGGGGCAATGAGCAGTTCTTC
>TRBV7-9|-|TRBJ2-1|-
CASSLVPDSYEQFF
TGTGCCAGCAGCTTAGTCCCCGACAGTTATGAGCAGTTCTTC
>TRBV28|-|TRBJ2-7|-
CASRSHYDESEQYF
TGTGCCAGCAGGTCACACTACGACGAATCCGAGCAGTACTTC
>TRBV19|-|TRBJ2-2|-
CASKQTGLTGELFF
TGTGCCAGTAAACAGACAGGTCTCACCGGGGAGCTGTTTTTT
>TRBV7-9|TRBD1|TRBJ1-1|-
CASSAQGANTEAFF
TGTGCCAGCAGCGCACAGGGGGCTAACACTGAAGCTTTCTTT
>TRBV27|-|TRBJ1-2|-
CASRTEYGYGYTF
TGTGCCAGCAGGACGGAGTACGGCTATGGCTACACCTTC
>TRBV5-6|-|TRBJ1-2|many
CASSFGSGVGYGYTF
TGTGCCAGCAGCTTTGGGTCGGGGGTAGGCTATGGCTACACCTTC
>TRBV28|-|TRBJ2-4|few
CASGLVGDFSPKNIQYF
TGTGCCAGCGGGCTAGTAGGGGATTTTTCACCCAAAAACATTCAGTACTTC
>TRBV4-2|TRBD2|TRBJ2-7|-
CASSQGLAGGLAYEQYF
TGTGCCAGCAGCCAAGGACTAGCGGGAGGTCTTGCTTACGAGCAGTACTTC
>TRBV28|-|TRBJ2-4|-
CASSSTGTKNIQYF
TGTGCCAGCAGCTCCACAGGGACCAAAAACATTCAGTACTTC
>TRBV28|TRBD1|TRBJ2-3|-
CASSLYRGFPDTQYF
TGTGCCAGCAGTTTGTACAGGGGGTTCCCAGATACGCAGTATTTT
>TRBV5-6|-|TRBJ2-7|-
CASSWTGRGSYEQYF
TGTGCCAGCAGCTGGACAGGGAGGGGATCCTACGAGCAGTACTTC
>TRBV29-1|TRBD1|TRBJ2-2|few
CSVFPKGALAGELFF
TGCAGCGTTTTCCCAAAGGGGGCCCTCGCCGGGGAGCTGTTTTTT
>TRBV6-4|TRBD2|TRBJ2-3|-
CASSYVTSGSHTDTQYF
TGTGCCAGCAGTTATGTAACTAGCGGGAGTCATACAGATACGCAGTATTTT
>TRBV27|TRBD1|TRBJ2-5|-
CASSSTGGWETQYF
TGTGCCAGCAGTTCCACAGGGGGTTGGGAGACCCAGTACTTC
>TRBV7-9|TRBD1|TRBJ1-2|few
CASTLAGTGGYGYTF
TGTGCCAGCACACTAGCTGGGACAGGGGGCTATGGCTACACCTTC
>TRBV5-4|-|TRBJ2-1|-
CASSHLGYEQFF
TGTGCCAGCAGCCATTTAGGTTATGAGCAGTTCTTC
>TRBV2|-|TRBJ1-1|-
CASRETTGLRAFF
TGTGCCAGCAGGGAAACAACAGGGTTGAGAGCTTTCTTT
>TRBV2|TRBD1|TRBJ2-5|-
CASSGQGLRETQYF
TGTGCCAGCAGTGGACAGGGTCTCCGCGAGACCCAGTACTTC
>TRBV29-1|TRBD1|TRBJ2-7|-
CSVVDRGRHEQYF
TGCAGCGTTGTAGACAGGGGAAGGCACGAGCAGTACTTC
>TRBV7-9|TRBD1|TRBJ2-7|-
CASSSRRQGPVSQNYEQYF
TGTGCCAGCAGCTCGCGTAGACAGGGTCCTGTCTCGCAAAACTACGAGCAGTACTTC
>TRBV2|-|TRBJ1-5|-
CASAYANNQPQHF
TGTGCCTCAGCCTATGCAAACAATCAGCCCCAGCATTTT
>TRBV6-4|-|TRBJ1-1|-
CASSEGVNTEAFF
TGTGCCAGCAGTGAAGGAGTGAACACTGAAGCTTTCTTT